Here is one T cell receptor beta chain with its context. Its antigen is as yet unknown. Germline loops: CDR1 SGHTA, CDR2 FQGTGA. This CDR3 is built from 15 residues. Between the trimmed V and J ends, which lost 6 bases and 7 bases, there was a span of 22 bases. The data were obtained in a study of T-cell memory formation after mild COVID-19. Study-wide results and limits: Clones that contracted from day 15 to 85 had balanced CD4/CD8; later expanders were CD4+ biased.

TCRdb recomputed calls from the 5' RACE reads with MiXCR, one row per CDR3 protein. The sample holds some 300,000 distinct CDR3 sequences, 20% to 25% seen once. This TCR came from a man younger than 30 who had mild COVID-19 (a few samples of this study predate the infection). Cell type and time point are not known. Sequencing was done on a sample of PBMCs or a T cell subset sorted from them (not recorded which). The rearrangement joins TRBV7-3 to TRBJ2-7, with D perhaps assigned TRBD1 or TRBD2 (5 bases each). CDR3 residues: CASRESGTRGGEQYF. The CDR3 DNA reads TGTGCCAGCAGGGAGTCTGGGACGAGAGGCGGAGAGCAGTACTTC.